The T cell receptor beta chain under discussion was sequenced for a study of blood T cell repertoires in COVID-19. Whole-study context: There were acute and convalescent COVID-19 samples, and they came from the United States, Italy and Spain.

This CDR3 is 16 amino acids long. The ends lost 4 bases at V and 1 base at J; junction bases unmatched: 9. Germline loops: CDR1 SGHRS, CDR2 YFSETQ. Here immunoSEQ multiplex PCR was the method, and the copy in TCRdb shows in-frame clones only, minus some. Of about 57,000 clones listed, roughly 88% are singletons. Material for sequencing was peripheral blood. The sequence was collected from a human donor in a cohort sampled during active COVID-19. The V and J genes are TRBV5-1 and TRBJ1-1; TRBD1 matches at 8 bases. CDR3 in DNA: TGCGCCAGCAGCCAAGGGACAGGAGTAAAGAACACTGAAGCTTTCTTT. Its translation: CASSQGTGVKNTEAFF.